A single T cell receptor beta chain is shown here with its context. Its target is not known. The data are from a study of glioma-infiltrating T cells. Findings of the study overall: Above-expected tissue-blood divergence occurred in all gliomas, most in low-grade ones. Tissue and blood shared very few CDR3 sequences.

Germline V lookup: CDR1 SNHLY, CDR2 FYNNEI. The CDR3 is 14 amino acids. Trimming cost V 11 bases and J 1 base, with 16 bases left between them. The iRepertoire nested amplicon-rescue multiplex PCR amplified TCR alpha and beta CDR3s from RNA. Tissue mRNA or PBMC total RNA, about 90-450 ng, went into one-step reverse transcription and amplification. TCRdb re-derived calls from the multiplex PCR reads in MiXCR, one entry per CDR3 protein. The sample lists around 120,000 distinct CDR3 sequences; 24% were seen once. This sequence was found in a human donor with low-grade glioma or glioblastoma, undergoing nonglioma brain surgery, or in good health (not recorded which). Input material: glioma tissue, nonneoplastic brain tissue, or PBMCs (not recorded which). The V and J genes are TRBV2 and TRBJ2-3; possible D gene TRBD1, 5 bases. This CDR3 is CAFAQGLGTDTQYF. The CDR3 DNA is TGTGCCTTTGCCCAGGGCTTGGGCACAGATACGCAGTATTTT.